This record covers a single TCR beta chain. TCRdb's copy holds only in-frame clones and misses some; the assay was immunoSEQ multiplex PCR. The repertoire consists of fewer than 350,000 clones, with 88% occurring once and the leading ten covering almost 9.5%. The CDR3 spans 16 residues. Germline CDR1 and CDR2: SGHRS and YFSETQ. V shed 3 bases, J shed 0 bases, and the junction held 6 bases outside the gene matches. The data were taken from a study of blood T cell repertoires in COVID-19. In the study overall: Acute-phase and convalescent COVID-19 samples originated in the United States, Italy and Spain.

The J gene is TRBJ1-2, the V gene TRBV5-1, with TRBD1 matching 9 bases. The clonotype originates from a man between 18 and 35 years old with active or convalescent COVID-19. Material for sequencing was peripheral blood. CDR3 in amino acids: CASSSGTGRPNYGYTF. DNA of the CDR3: TGCGCCAGCAGCTCCGGGACAGGGCGACCTAACTATGGCTACACCTTC.